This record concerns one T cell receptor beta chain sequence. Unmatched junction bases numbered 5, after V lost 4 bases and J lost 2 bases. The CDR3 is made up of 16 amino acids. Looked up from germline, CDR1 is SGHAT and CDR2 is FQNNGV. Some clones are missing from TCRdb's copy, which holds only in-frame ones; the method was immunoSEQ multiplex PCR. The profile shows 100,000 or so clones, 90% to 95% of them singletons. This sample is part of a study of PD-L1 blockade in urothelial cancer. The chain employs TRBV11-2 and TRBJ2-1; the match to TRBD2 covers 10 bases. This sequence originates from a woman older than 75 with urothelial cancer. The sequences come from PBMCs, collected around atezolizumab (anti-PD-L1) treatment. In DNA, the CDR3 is TGTGCCAGCAGCTCAATAGCGGGAGGAGCCTACAATGAGCAGTTCTTC. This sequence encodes CASSSIAGGAYNEQFF.